This TCR beta chain comes out of a study of response to subunit inactivated influenza vaccine (dated by TCRdb to the late 2010s). Study-level background: To follow how T cells responded to a trivalent subunit inactivated influenza vaccine, the researchers relied on deep quantitative profiling of the T cell receptor repertoire.

A distance of 14 bases separates the germline ends of V and J, which lose 6 bases and 2 bases respectively. From the germline V gene, CDR1 is ENHRY and CDR2 is SYGVKD. The CDR3 numbers 15 residues from cysteine through phenylalanine. CDR3 DNA is the only sequence kept; it has 45 bases, read in frame from the first base. This clonotype was picked up a small number of times. This clone's antigen is unknown. Qualities for individual bases were not recorded, and no much larger clone is one base off. Beyond this particular receptor, the publication reports: It was suggested by the authors that each seasonal influenza vaccination may recruit only a limited number of new T cells.

To prepare the library, RT-PCR was applied. Sequencing took place on an Illumina HiSeq 2500. TCRdb passed the public sequencing reads through fastp at Q25 and MiXCR, retaining productive beta sequences. Rows merge per CDR3 protein into single entries with the most common DNA and genes. This sample holds approximately 200,000 distinct CDR3 sequences; approximately 15% were observed only once. About 25% of the sample rests with the top ten. The chain is encoded by TRBV10-3 joined to TRBJ1-5, and TRBD1 may be the D gene, going by 5 matching bases. Sample: CD8+ T cells sorted from PBMCs, taken roughly 5 days after vaccination. This clonotype was obtained from a man in his fifties who received an inactivated influenza vaccine. Donor details come from another sample of the same person, matched by shared clones. The CDR3 reads CAIRAQGGGNQPQHF. The DNA reads as follows: TGTGCCATCAGGGCCCAGGGCGGAGGCAATCAGCCCCAGCATTTT.